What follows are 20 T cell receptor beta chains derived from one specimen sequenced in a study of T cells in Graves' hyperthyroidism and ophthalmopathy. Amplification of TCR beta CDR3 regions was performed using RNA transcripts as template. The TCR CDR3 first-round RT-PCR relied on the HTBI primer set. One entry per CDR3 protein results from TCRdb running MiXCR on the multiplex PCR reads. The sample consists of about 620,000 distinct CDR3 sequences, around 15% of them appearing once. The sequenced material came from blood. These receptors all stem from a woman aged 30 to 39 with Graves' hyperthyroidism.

Here the CDR3 reads CASSPRLGGFHNEQFF. In nucleotides, the CDR3 is TGTGCCAGCAGCCCTAGGTTAGGGGGCTTCCACAATGAGCAGTTCTTC. The rearrangement uses TRBV7-9 and TRBJ2-1; TRBD1 matches at 7 bases. Germline CDR1 and CDR2: SEHNR and FQNEAQ (reference sequence). The J segment lost 5 bases and the V segment lost 5 bases, leaving 12 bases of the junction unmatched. This CDR3 region has 16 residues.

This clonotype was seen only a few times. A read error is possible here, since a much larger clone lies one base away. The CDR3 bases are TGTGCCAGCAGCCCGATTACAGGACCCCTCTACGAGCAGTACTTC. This encodes CASSPITGPLYEQYF. This chain connects TRBV7-2 to TRBJ2-7; possibly TRBD1 for D (5 bases). CDR1 and CDR2 (germline): SGHTA, FQGNSA. Trimming took off 5 bases at V and 3 bases at J, with 17 bases between the two ends. The CDR3 totals 15 residues.

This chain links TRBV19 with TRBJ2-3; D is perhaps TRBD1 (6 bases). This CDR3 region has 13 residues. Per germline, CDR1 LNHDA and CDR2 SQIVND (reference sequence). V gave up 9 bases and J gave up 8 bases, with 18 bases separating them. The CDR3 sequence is CASLRRDTGTQYF. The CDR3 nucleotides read TGTGCCAGCCTCAGACGGGACACTGGTACGCAGTATTTT. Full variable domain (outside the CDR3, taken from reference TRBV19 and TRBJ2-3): DGGITQSPKYLFRKEGQNVTLSCEQNLNHDAMYWYRQDPGQGLRLIYYSQIVNDFQKGDIAEGYSVSREKKESFPLTVTSAQKNPTAFYLCASLRRDTGTQYFGPGTRLTVL.

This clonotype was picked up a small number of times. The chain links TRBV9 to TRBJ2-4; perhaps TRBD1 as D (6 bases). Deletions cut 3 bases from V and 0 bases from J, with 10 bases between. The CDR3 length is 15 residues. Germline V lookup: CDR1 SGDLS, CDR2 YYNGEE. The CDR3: CASSASGVAKNIQYF. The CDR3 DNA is TGTGCCAGCAGCGCCTCAGGGGTAGCCAAAAACATTCAGTACTTC.

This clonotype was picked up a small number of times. CDR3 sequence (DNA): TGTGCCAGTAAGGAGGGGTACACTGAAGCTTTCTTT. Translating gives CASKEGYTEAFF. The chain recombines TRBV19 with TRBJ1-1, with D maybe TRBD1 (5 bases). CDR3 length: 12 residues. Trimming removed 7 bases from V and 3 bases from J, with 9 bases in between. The V gene's germline CDR1 is LNHDA and CDR2 SQIVND (reference sequence).

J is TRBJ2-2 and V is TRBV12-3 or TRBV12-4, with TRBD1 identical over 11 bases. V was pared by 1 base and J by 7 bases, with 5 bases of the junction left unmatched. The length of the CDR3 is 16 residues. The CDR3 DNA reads TGTGCCAGCAGTTTAGATAGGACAGGGGGCCTCGGGGAGCTGTTTTTT. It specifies CASSLDRTGGLGELFF.

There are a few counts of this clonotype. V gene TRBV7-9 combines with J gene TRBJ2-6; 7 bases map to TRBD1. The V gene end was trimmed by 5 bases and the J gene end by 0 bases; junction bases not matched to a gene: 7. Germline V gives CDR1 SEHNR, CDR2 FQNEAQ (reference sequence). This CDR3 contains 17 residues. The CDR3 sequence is CASSVGTAVSGANVLTF. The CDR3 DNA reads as TGTGCCAGCAGCGTGGGGACAGCTGTCTCTGGGGCCAACGTCCTGACTTTC. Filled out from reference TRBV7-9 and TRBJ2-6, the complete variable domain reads DTGVSQNPRHKITKRGQNVTFRCDPISEHNRLYWYRQTLGQGPEFLTYFQNEAQLEKSRLLSDRFSAERPKGSFSTLEIQRTEQGDSAMYLCASSVGTAVSGANVLTFGAGSRLTVL.

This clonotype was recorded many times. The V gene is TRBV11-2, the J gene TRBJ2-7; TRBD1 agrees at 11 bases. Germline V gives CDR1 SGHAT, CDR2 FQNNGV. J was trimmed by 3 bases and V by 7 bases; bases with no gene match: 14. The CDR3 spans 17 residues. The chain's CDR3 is CASNRPGQGVVHYEQYF. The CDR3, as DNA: TGTGCCAGCAACAGGCCGGGACAGGGGGTAGTCCACTACGAGCAGTACTTC.

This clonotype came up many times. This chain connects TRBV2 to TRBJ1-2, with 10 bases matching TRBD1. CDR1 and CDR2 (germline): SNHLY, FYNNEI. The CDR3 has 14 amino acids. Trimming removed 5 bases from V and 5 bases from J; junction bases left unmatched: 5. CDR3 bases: TGTGCCAGCAGTCTGGGACAGGGGTTATATGGCTACACCTTC. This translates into CASSLGQGLYGYTF.

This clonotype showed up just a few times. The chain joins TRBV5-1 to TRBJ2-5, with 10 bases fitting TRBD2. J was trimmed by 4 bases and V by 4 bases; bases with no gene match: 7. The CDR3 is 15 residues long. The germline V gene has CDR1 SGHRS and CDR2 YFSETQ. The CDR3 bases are TGCGCCAGCAGCCCCATTACTAGCGGGACAGAGACCCAGTACTTC. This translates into CASSPITSGTETQYF.

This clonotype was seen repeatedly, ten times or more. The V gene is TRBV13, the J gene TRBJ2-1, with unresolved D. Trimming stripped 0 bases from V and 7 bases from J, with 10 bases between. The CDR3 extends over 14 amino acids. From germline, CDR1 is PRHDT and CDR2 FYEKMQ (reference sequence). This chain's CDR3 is CASSLGGNKNEQFF. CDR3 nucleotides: TGTGCCAGCAGCTTAGGGGGGAACAAGAATGAGCAGTTCTTC.

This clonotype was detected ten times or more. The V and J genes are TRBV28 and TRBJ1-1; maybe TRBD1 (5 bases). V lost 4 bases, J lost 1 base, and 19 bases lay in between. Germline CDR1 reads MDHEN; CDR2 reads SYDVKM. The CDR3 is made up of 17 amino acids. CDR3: CASSSATRLRGNTEAFF. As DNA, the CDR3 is TGTGCCAGCAGTTCTGCTACTAGGTTGAGGGGGAACACTGAAGCTTTCTTT.

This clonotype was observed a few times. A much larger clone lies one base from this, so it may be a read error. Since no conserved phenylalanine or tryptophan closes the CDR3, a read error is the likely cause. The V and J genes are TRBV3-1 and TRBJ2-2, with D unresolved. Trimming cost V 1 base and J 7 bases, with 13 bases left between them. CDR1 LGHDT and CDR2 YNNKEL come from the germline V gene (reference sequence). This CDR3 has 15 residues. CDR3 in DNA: TGTGCCAGCAGCCAAGCTCTCACCAATGGCGGGGAGCTGTTTCTT. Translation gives CASSQALTNGGELFL.

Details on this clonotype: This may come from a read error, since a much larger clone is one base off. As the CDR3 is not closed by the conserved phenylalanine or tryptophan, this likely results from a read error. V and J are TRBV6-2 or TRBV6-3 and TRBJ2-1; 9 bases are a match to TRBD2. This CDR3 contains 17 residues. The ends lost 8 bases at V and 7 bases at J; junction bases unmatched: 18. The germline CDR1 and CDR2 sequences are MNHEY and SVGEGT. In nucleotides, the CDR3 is TGTGCCAGCTCACCACCCTTGGGAGCGGGAGGAAGGAATGAGCAGTTCTCC. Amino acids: CASSPPLGAGGRNEQFS.

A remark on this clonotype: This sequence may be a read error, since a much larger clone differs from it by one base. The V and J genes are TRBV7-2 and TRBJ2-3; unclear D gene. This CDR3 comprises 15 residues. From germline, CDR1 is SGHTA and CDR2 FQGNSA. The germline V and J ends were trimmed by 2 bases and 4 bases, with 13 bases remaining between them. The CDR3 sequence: CASSLYSRGADTQYF. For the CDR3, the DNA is TGTGCCAGCAGCTTATATAGTCGCGGCGCAGATACGCAGTATTTT.

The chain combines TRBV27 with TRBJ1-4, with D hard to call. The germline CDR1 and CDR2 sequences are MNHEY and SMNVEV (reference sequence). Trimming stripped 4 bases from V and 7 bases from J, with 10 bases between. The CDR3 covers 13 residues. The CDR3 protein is CASSSRSLEKLFF. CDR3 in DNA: TGTGCCAGCAGTTCACGCAGTCTTGAAAAACTGTTTTTT.

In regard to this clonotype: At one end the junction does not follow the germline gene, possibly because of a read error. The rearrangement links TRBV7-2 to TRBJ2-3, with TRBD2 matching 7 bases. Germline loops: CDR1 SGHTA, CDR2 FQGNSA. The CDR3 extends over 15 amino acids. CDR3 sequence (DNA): TGTGCCTGCAGCTTCACTAGCGCCTACACAGATACGCAGTATTTT. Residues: CACSFTSAYTDTQYF.

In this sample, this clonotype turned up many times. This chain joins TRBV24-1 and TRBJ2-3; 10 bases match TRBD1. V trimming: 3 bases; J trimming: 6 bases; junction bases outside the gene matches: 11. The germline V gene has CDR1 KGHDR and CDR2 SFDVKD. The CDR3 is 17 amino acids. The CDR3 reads CATSDAGGQGVEDTQYF. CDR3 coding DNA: TGTGCCACCAGTGATGCCGGCGGACAGGGGGTGGAGGATACGCAGTATTTT.

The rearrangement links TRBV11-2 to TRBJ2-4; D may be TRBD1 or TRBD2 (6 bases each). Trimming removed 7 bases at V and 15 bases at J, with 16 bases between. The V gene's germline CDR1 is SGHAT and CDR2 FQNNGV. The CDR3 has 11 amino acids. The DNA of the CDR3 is TGTGCCAGCACCCATGGGGGGCCGGCGTACTTC. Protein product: CASTHGGPAYF.

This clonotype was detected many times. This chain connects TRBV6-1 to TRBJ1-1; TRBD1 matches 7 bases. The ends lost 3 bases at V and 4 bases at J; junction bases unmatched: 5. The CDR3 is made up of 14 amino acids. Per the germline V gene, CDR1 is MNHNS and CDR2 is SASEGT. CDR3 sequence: CASSDRQGSTEAFF. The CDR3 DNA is TGTGCCAGCAGTGACCGACAGGGAAGCACTGAAGCTTTCTTT.